These T cell receptor beta chains were read from a single sample in a study of regulatory T cells in long-lasting Graves disease. TCRdb itself ran the multiplex PCR reads through MiXCR, one entry per CDR3 protein. The sample records some 460,000 distinct CDR3 sequences, roughly 16% being singletons. The sample also formed part of further work on T cells in Graves' hyperthyroidism and ophthalmopathy.

The input for sequencing was peripheral blood mononuclear cells (PBMCs), taken at new diagnosis, from a patient treated with antithyroid drugs. These receptor sequences come from a man in his forties with Graves disease. CDR3s include the opening cysteine and the closing phenylalanine or tryptophan. The order of the fields is V gene, clone size, J gene, D gene, CDR3 DNA, CDR3 protein. A D gene is named only where the DNA matches it firmly. Clone size is shown for a subset of rows, as once, few, many or a class of expanded clone.

TRBV20-1,.,TRBJ1-2,.,TGCAGTGCGCGGACCGGGACGACTGGCTACACCTTC,CSARTGTTGYTF
TRBV20-1,many,TRBJ1-1,.,TGCAGTGCTCAAGCTGGGACGATAAACACTGAAGCTTTCTTT,CSAQAGTINTEAFF
TRBV18,many,TRBJ2-2,TRBD1,TGTGCCAGCTCACCTCAGGGGGCGAACGGGGAGCTGTTTTTT,CASSPQGANGELFF
TRBV11-3,few,TRBJ2-2,TRBD2,TGTGCCAGCAGCCAAACTAGCGCCGGGGAGCTGTTTTTT,CASSQTSAGELFF
TRBV18,.,TRBJ2-7,.,TGTGCCAGCACCGCCCGGGAGTGGTACGAGCAGTACTTC,CASTAREWYEQYF
TRBV7-2,many,TRBJ2-3,TRBD2,TGTGCCAGCAGCCAACTAGCGGGGACCACAGATACGCAGTATTTT,CASSQLAGTTDTQYF
TRBV28,.,TRBJ1-1,.,TGTGCCAGCAGTTTGCTCAGAGACGCTGAAGCTTTCTTT,CASSLLRDAEAFF
TRBV28,few,TRBJ1-4,.,TGTGCCAGCAGTGTAGACAGGTTGAGGGTTTTT,CASSVDRLRVF
TRBV6-1,few,TRBJ1-3,TRBD1,TGTGCCAGCTCGGGGACAGGCCACTCTGGAAACACCATATATTTT,CASSGTGHSGNTIYF
TRBV7-9,few,TRBJ2-7,TRBD1,TGTGCCAGCAGCTTAAGTGGGACAGGTCTCCACGAGCAGTACTTC,CASSLSGTGLHEQYF
TRBV3-1,few,TRBJ2-1,.,TGTGCCAGCAGCCTACTTACCGATAGCTCCTACAATGAGCAGTTCTTC,CASSLLTDSSYNEQFF